The rows below give T cell receptor beta chains drawn from one sample of a study of CD8 T cells in Susac syndrome. A single record per CDR3 protein comes from TCRdb applying MiXCR to the immunoSEQ multiplex PCR reads. This repertoire shows fewer than 200,000 distinct CDR3 sequences, roughly 95% found once; its top ten account for 0.15% to 0.2%. The sequencing input was CD8+ T cells from PBMCs. The receptors here all came from a human donor with multiple sclerosis. The CDR3 runs from the conserved cysteine through the conserved F or W. Fields, in order: J gene, V gene, clone size, D gene, CDR3 protein, CDR3 DNA. A D gene is named only where the DNA matches it firmly. The size field is filled for only some rows; it gives once, few, many or a size class.

j_gene: TRBJ2-1; v_gene: TRBV9; abundance: .; d_gene: TRBD1; CDR3aa: CASSGDSNSYNEQFF; CDR3nt: TGTGCCAGCAGCGGGGACAGCAACTCCTACAATGAGCAGTTCTTC
j_gene: TRBJ1-5; v_gene: TRBV20-1; abundance: .; d_gene: .; CDR3aa: CSASLPTGAPQHF; CDR3nt: TGCAGTGCTAGTCTACCGACAGGCGCTCCCCAGCATTTT
j_gene: TRBJ1-5; v_gene: TRBV6-2/TRBV6-3; abundance: .; d_gene: .; CDR3aa: CASSQKVSNQPQHF; CDR3nt: TGTGCCAGCAGCCAAAAGGTTAGCAATCAGCCCCAGCATTTT
j_gene: TRBJ2-1; v_gene: TRBV24-1; abundance: .; d_gene: .; CDR3aa: CATSAADNEQFF; CDR3nt: TGTGCCACCAGTGCGGCGGACAATGAGCAGTTCTTC
j_gene: TRBJ2-7; v_gene: TRBV20-1; abundance: .; d_gene: .; CDR3aa: CSARDLRVNSYEQYF; CDR3nt: TGCAGTGCTAGAGATCTGAGAGTAAACTCCTACGAGCAGTACTTC
j_gene: TRBJ2-1; v_gene: TRBV27; abundance: .; d_gene: .; CDR3aa: CASSFTGVGYEQFF; CDR3nt: TGTGCCAGCAGTTTTACCGGGGTTGGCTATGAGCAGTTCTTC
j_gene: TRBJ2-5; v_gene: TRBV27; abundance: .; d_gene: .; CDR3aa: CASSHRGGLETQYF; CDR3nt: TGTGCCAGCAGTCACCGCGGGGGCTTGGAGACCCAGTACTTC
j_gene: TRBJ1-1; v_gene: TRBV5-6; abundance: few; d_gene: .; CDR3aa: CASIVGTEAFF; CDR3nt: TGTGCCAGCATCGTAGGGACTGAAGCTTTCTTT
j_gene: TRBJ2-7; v_gene: TRBV20-1; abundance: .; d_gene: .; CDR3aa: CSARDREGPLREQYF; CDR3nt: TGCAGTGCTAGAGATCGAGAGGGTCCCCTGCGCGAGCAGTACTTC
j_gene: TRBJ1-5; v_gene: TRBV30; abundance: .; d_gene: .; CDR3aa: CAWSVESSNQPQHF; CDR3nt: TGTGCCTGGAGCGTTGAGAGCAGCAATCAGCCCCAGCATTTT
j_gene: TRBJ2-1; v_gene: TRBV15; abundance: .; d_gene: TRBD2; CDR3aa: CATSSRRGGNEQFF; CDR3nt: TGTGCCACCAGCAGTAGGCGGGGGGGCAATGAGCAGTTCTTC
j_gene: TRBJ1-1; v_gene: TRBV5-1; abundance: .; d_gene: .; CDR3aa: CASSLAGGTLNTEAFF; CDR3nt: TGCGCCAGCAGCTTGGCCGGGGGGACTCTGAACACTGAAGCTTTCTTT
j_gene: TRBJ2-1; v_gene: TRBV9; abundance: once; d_gene: TRBD2; CDR3aa: CASSPRAPSGRGREQFF; CDR3nt: TGTGCCAGCAGCCCCCGCGCCCCTAGCGGGAGAGGACGTGAGCAGTTCTTC
j_gene: TRBJ1-2; v_gene: TRBV20-1; abundance: .; d_gene: TRBD1; CDR3aa: CSATAGTGGSCYGYTF; CDR3nt: TGCAGTGCCACCGCGGGGACAGGGGGTTCGTGCTATGGCTACACCTTC
j_gene: TRBJ2-7; v_gene: TRBV11-2; abundance: .; d_gene: .; CDR3aa: CASSLAGRGVDEQYF; CDR3nt: TGTGCCAGCAGCTTAGCAGGGAGAGGGGTGGACGAGCAGTACTTC
j_gene: TRBJ2-7; v_gene: TRBV11-2; abundance: .; d_gene: TRBD1; CDR3aa: CASSSGTGSNEQYF; CDR3nt: TGTGCCAGCAGCTCCGGGACAGGGTCTAACGAGCAGTACTTC
j_gene: TRBJ2-1; v_gene: TRBV7-9; abundance: .; d_gene: TRBD2; CDR3aa: CASSLRRLAVTYNEQFF; CDR3nt: TGTGCCAGCAGCTTACGCCGACTAGCGGTAACCTACAATGAGCAGTTCTTC
j_gene: TRBJ1-1; v_gene: TRBV5-1; abundance: .; d_gene: TRBD1; CDR3aa: CASSGDRAAEAFF; CDR3nt: TGCGCCAGCAGCGGAGACAGGGCTGCTGAAGCTTTCTTT
j_gene: TRBJ1-1; v_gene: TRBV9; abundance: .; d_gene: .; CDR3aa: CASGSGSEAFF; CDR3nt: TGTGCCAGCGGGTCGGGTAGTGAAGCTTTCTTT
j_gene: TRBJ2-1; v_gene: TRBV11-2; abundance: few; d_gene: TRBD2; CDR3aa: CASSIAGGYNEQFF; CDR3nt: TGTGCCAGCAGTATAGCGGGAGGTTACAATGAGCAGTTCTTC
j_gene: TRBJ2-1; v_gene: TRBV5-1; abundance: .; d_gene: TRBD1; CDR3aa: CASSGETGASYNEQFF; CDR3nt: TGCGCCAGCAGCGGAGAGACAGGGGCCTCCTACAATGAGCAGTTCTTC
j_gene: TRBJ2-3; v_gene: TRBV15; abundance: .; d_gene: TRBD2; CDR3aa: CATSSPGASGGAETDTQYF; CDR3nt: TGTGCCACCAGCAGCCCCGGGGCTAGCGGGGGGGCCGAGACAGATACGCAGTATTTT